These T cell receptor beta chains were read from a single sample in a study of blood T cell repertoires in COVID-19. Using immunoSEQ multiplex PCR, the repertoire was profiled, and TCRdb retains in-frame clones only, with some absent. Of a few hundred thousand clones listed, 70% to 90% were seen once; the top ten hold approximately 1.9%. Material for sequencing was PBMCs or T cells enriched from blood (not recorded which). The receptor source for this set is a woman aged 45 to 65 who had recovered from COVID-19. Each CDR3 is given with its conserved first and last residue. Fields, in order: D gene, clone size, V gene, J gene, CDR3 DNA, CDR3 protein. The D gene is left open where the match is weak. Expanded clones are given a class, and other clones once, few, many or no size at all.

-	-	TRBV5-1	TRBJ1-1	TGCGCCAGCAGCACCAGGGGAGGGACTGAAGCTTTCTTT	CASSTRGGTEAFF
-	few	TRBV20-1	TRBJ1-5	TGCAGTGCTACGGCTAGTCAGCCCCAGCATTTT	CSATASQPQHF
-	-	TRBV2	TRBJ1-1	TGTGCCAGCAGGGGGCTGGGGAGGGGGTCGGTCTACTCTGAAGCTTTCTTT	CASRGLGRGSVYSEAFF
TRBD2	-	TRBV13	TRBJ2-7	TGTGCCAGCAGCTTAAGTGGGAGGGCCTCCTACGAGCAGTACTTC	CASSLSGRASYEQYF
-	-	TRBV6-5	TRBJ1-2	TGTGCCAGCAGGCTTGGGGGGGACTATGGCTACACCTTC	CASRLGGDYGYTF
-	-	TRBV4-1	TRBJ2-7	TGCGCCAGCAGCCATCCCCGGGAGAAAGTCTCCTACGAGCAGTACTTC	CASSHPREKVSYEQYF
TRBD2	-	TRBV7-9	TRBJ2-5	TGTGCCAGCAGCTTTGAAGCTGGGGGGGTGCAAGAGACCCAGTACTTC	CASSFEAGGVQETQYF
-	-	TRBV21-1	TRBJ1-6	TGTGCCAGCAGCAAAAGGGGTGGGACAGGGGGGAGCTCCTATAATTCACCCCTCCACTTT	CASSKRGGTGGSSYNSPLHF
TRBD1	once	TRBV2	TRBJ1-5	TGTGCCAGCAGTCGGAGGACAGGATCTAGCAATCAGCCCCAGCATTTT	CASSRRTGSSNQPQHF
-	-	TRBV28	TRBJ1-3	TGTGCCAGCAGCTTTCAGAACGGAAACACCATATATTTT	CASSFQNGNTIYF
TRBD2	-	TRBV7-9	TRBJ2-1	TGTGCCAGCAGCTTGGGGACTAGCGTCACGGAGTTATACAATGAGCAGTTCTTC	CASSLGTSVTELYNEQFF
-	-	TRBV19	TRBJ1-5	TGTGCCAGTAGTGCCCGGGAAATCAGCAATCAGCCCCAGCATTTT	CASSAREISNQPQHF
TRBD1	-	TRBV28	TRBJ1-2	TGTGCCAGCAGATCCGTCTGGGACGGACAGGGGTTCGGCTATGGCTACACCTTC	CASRSVWDGQGFGYGYTF
TRBD2	-	TRBV2	TRBJ2-3	TGTGCCAGCAGTCTTGGGGCGGGAGGGAGAAATACGCAGTATTTT	CASSLGAGGRNTQYF
-	-	TRBV6-5	TRBJ2-3	TGTGCCAGCAGCTATTCATCGTATAGAGATACGCAGTATTTT	CASSYSSYRDTQYF
-	-	TRBV28	TRBJ1-4	TGTGCCAGCCTACAACAGGGACCGGGTGAAAAACTGTTTTTT	CASLQQGPGEKLFF
TRBD2	-	TRBV5-4	TRBJ2-7	TGTGCCAGCAGCTCCGGGACTAGCGGGAGTTCCTACGAGCAGTACTTC	CASSSGTSGSSYEQYF